Presented here are 11 T cell receptor beta chains from one specimen sequenced in a study of T-cell reconstitution after alpha-beta-depleted transplantation in children. TCRbeta library preparation incorporated unique molecular identifiers. TCRdb re-called the PCR reads with MiXCR, one entry per CDR3 protein. The sample shows nearly 550,000 distinct CDR3 sequences, around 19% of them seen only once. The sample was PBMCs from the stem cell graft donor, taken from the stem cell graft. The receptors originated from a human donor who donated a stem cell graft to a child with acute lymphoblastic leukemia.

The V and J genes are TRBV16 and TRBJ1-6; D is unresolved. Trimming stripped 5 bases from V and 11 bases from J, with 25 bases between. CDR3 length: 17 residues. Germline assignment: CDR1 KGHSY and CDR2 FQNENV. DNA of the CDR3: TGTGCCAGCAGCGCCCATCGCGCGGGTGGTCAATTGGCACCCCTCCACTTT. Its protein is CASSAHRAGGQLAPLHF. Variable domain in full (rest from reference TRBV16 and TRBJ1-6): GEEVAQTPKHLVRGEGQKAKLYCAPIKGHSYVFWYQQVLKNEFKFLISFQNENVFDETGMPKERFSAKCLPNSPCSLEIQATKLEDSAVYFCASSAHRAGGQLAPLHFGNGTRLTVT.

J is TRBJ2-3 and V is TRBV10-1, with 12 positions matching TRBD2. There are 17 residues in the CDR3. Germline V gene sequence: CDR1 WNHNN, CDR2 SYGVQD (reference sequence). J was trimmed by 5 bases and V by 0 bases; bases with no gene match: 6. The DNA of the CDR3 is TGCGCCAGCAGTGAGTCGGCACTAGCGGGAGGTCTAGATACGCAGTATTTT. Residues: CASSESALAGGLDTQYF.

The chain recombines TRBV3-1 with TRBJ2-1; 13 bases map to TRBD2. The CDR3 consists of 18 residues. Germline V gene data show CDR1 as LGHDT and CDR2 as YNNKEL (reference sequence). After removal of 0 bases from V and 7 bases from J, the junction contained 9 bases not matched to a gene. Written as DNA, the CDR3 is TGTGCCAGCAGCCAAGATAAACTAGCGGGAGGGCCGAGGAATGAGCAGTTCTTC. It encodes CASSQDKLAGGPRNEQFF.

Only a few counts were recorded for this clonotype. This chain links TRBV20-1 with TRBJ2-7; D might be TRBD2 (6 bases). Germline lookup yields CDR1 DFQATT and CDR2 SNEGSKA (reference sequence). Deletions cut 2 bases from V and 0 bases from J, with 17 bases between. The CDR3 spans 16 residues. CDR3 sequence reads: CSARSPLARDSYEQYF. In DNA, the CDR3 is TGCAGTGCTAGATCCCCTCTAGCGCGGGACTCCTACGAGCAGTACTTC.

The chain's CDR3 is CSANNRGSNQPQHF. CDR3 DNA sequence: TGCAGTGCCAACAACAGGGGTAGCAATCAGCCCCAGCATTTT. The rearrangement uses TRBV20-1 and TRBJ1-5, with TRBD1 identical over 7 bases. V shed 6 bases and J 0 bases; nucleotides not matched to a gene: 5. The CDR3 sequence is 14 residues long. CDR1 is DFQATT and CDR2 is SNEGSKA in the germline V gene (reference sequence).

The sample holds a few counts of this clonotype. The chain employs TRBV4-1 and TRBJ1-6; 8 bases align to TRBD1. Germline V CDR1 and CDR2: MGHRA, YSYEKL. After removal of 5 bases from V and 4 bases from J, the junction contained 4 bases not matched to a gene. The CDR3 is 15 amino acids. DNA of the CDR3: TGCGCCAGCAGCTCCCGGACAGGGTATAATTCACCCCTCCACTTT. Amino acids: CASSSRTGYNSPLHF.

This clonotype was observed a few times. The chain joins TRBV19 to TRBJ1-6; the D is unclear. V lost 5 bases and J lost 11, with 16 bases in between. Germline CDR1 and CDR2: LNHDA and SQIVND (reference sequence). This CDR3 region has 14 residues. Written as DNA, the CDR3 is TGTGCCAGTAGTGTTGTCAACCTGGAAACACCCCTCCACTTT. Amino acids: CASSVVNLETPLHF.

In its sample, this clonotype was seen many times. The chain joins TRBV5-1 to TRBJ1-1; D might be TRBD1 (5 bases). The V end was cut by 4 bases, the J end by 7 bases, with 8 bases between. The CDR3 spans 11 residues. Germline lookup yields CDR1 SGHRS and CDR2 YFSETQ. The CDR3 region is CASSRDSEAFF. The CDR3 region has the DNA TGCGCCAGCAGCCGCGACAGTGAAGCTTTCTTT.

This clonotype was counted only a few times. This chain links TRBV20-1 with TRBJ2-1, with D unclear. Deletions cut 2 bases from V and 8 bases from J, with 4 bases between. The CDR3 is made up of 10 amino acids. CDR1 is DFQATT and CDR2 is SNEGSKA in the germline V gene (reference sequence). This CDR3 reads CSARFYEQFF. Here the CDR3 DNA reads TGCAGTGCTAGATTCTATGAGCAGTTCTTC.

V usage is TRBV27 and J usage is TRBJ1-2, with TRBD1 matching 7 bases. CDR3 length: 14 residues. J gave up 8 bases and V 1 base, and 7 bases lay outside the gene matches. Germline CDR1 MNHEY, CDR2 SMNVEV (reference sequence). The CDR3, as DNA: TGTGCCAGCAGTTTATGGGCCCAGGGGGGGGGCTACACCTTC. As protein: CASSLWAQGGGYTF.

V is TRBV24-1 and J is TRBJ2-1, with 11 bases matching TRBD1. The CDR3 loop spans 16 amino acids. Unmatched junction bases numbered 3, after V lost 0 bases and J lost 6 bases. Germline CDR1 is KGHDR and CDR2 is SFDVKD. The CDR3 nucleotides read TGTGCCACCAGTGATTTGGGGACAGGGGGTCTCAATGAGCAGTTCTTC. Its protein is CATSDLGTGGLNEQFF.